This T cell receptor beta chain was retrieved from a study of monozygotic twins with inflammatory bowel disease. TCRdb reprocessed the 5' RACE reads, keeping one entry per CDR3 protein, no DNA. Its listing shows over 110,000 distinct CDR3 sequences. The CDR3 loop spans 13 amino acids. Germline V gene sequence: CDR1 SGHTA, CDR2 FQGTGA. The chain couples TRBV7-3 to TRBJ2-2. This receptor was identified in a human donor with ulcerative colitis or Crohn's disease, or a healthy co-twin of an affected twin (not recorded which). The sequencing sample was made of blood. CDR3 sequence reads: CASSLTGTGELFF.